Each of the 18 T cell receptor beta chains below was sequenced from the same sample in a study of technical replicates of blood from several donors. Repertoires were generated with immunoSEQ multiplex PCR, while TCRdb's copy carries only in-frame clones and drops some. The sample carries 80,000 or so clones, 75% to 90% recorded once. The source material was PBMCs. Receptors were obtained from a human donor in good health. Some clones in this sample may be carry-over from other donors' samples.

V usage is TRBV19 and J usage is TRBJ2-7; a possible D gene is TRBD1 (6 bases). This CDR3 has 14 residues. The germline V gene has CDR1 LNHDA and CDR2 SQIVND (reference sequence). The V end was cut by 4 bases, the J end by 0 bases, with 10 bases between. CDR3 bases: TGTGCCAGTAGTAGGAAGGACAGCTCCTACGAGCAGTACTTC. This translates into CASSRKDSSYEQYF.

This chain connects TRBV19 to TRBJ2-3; 7 bases match TRBD1. CDR1 and CDR2 from the germline V gene are LNHDA and SQIVND (reference sequence). CDR3 length: 15 amino acids. V shed 5 bases and J 5 bases; nucleotides not matched to a gene: 10. Here the CDR3 DNA reads TGTGCCAGTAGTCGACAGGGCGACTTGAGAGATACGCAGTATTTT. It specifies CASSRQGDLRDTQYF.

The chain recombines TRBV7-9 with TRBJ2-3; 11 bases fit TRBD2. The CDR3 consists of 15 residues. The germline V gene has CDR1 SEHNR and CDR2 FQNEAQ (reference sequence). V trimming: 5 bases; J trimming: 2 bases; junction bases outside the gene matches: 3. CDR3 coding DNA: TGTGCCAGCAGCGGTAGCGGGGGGGTCACAGATACGCAGTATTTT. Translating it yields CASSGSGGVTDTQYF.

This clone came up once. V and J are TRBV29-1 and TRBJ2-5; 11 positions match TRBD2. Germline V gene lookup returns CDR1 SQVTM and CDR2 ANQGSEA. The CDR3 extends over 16 amino acids. V shed 8 bases, J shed 1 base, and the junction held 12 bases outside the gene matches. The CDR3 sequence: CSIRGWGLAVQETQYF. The CDR3 DNA sequence: TGCAGCATAAGGGGCTGGGGACTAGCGGTCCAAGAGACCCAGTACTTC. Supplemented by reference TRBV29-1 and TRBJ2-5, the full variable domain reads SAVISQKPSRDICQRGTSLTIQCQVDSQVTMMFWYRQQPGQSLTLIATANQGSEATYESGFVIDKFPISRPNLTFSTLTVSNMSPEDSSIYLCSIRGWGLAVQETQYFGPGTRLLVL.

This rearrangement joins TRBV10-3 to TRBJ2-5; tentative D call: TRBD2 (6 bases). Trimming cost V 6 bases and J 5 bases, with 19 bases left between them. CDR1 is ENHRY, CDR2 SYGVKD, per germline. CDR3 length equals 15 residues. As DNA, the CDR3 is TGTGCCATCAGGCAAGTCGGGGGAGCTGTTGAGACCCAGTACTTC. This gives the protein CAIRQVGGAVETQYF.

The V gene is TRBV27, the J gene TRBJ2-5, with 7 bases lining up with TRBD2. The CDR3 has 13 residues. CDR1 is MNHEY, CDR2 SMNVEV, per germline (reference sequence). Losses at the gene ends were 4 bases for V and 3 bases for J; bases not matched to a gene: 2. The CDR3 DNA reads TGTGCCAGCAGTTCTCTAGCGGAAGAGACCCAGTACTTC. Translating gives CASSSLAEETQYF.

This clone has a single count. The rearrangement uses TRBV30 and TRBJ1-5; no reliable D call. The CDR3 has 13 residues. CDR1 GTSNPN and CDR2 SVGIG come from the germline V gene (reference sequence). The ends were cut back, 0 bases at V and 0 bases at J, with 3 bases in the middle. The DNA of the CDR3 is TGTGCCTGGAGTGTCTCTAGCAATCAGCCCCAGCATTTT. The encoded protein is CAWSVSSNQPQHF.

This clone was recorded only once. CDR3 amino acids: CASSVTGVGEQFF. For the CDR3, the DNA is TGTGCCAGCAGCGTAACAGGAGTTGGTGAGCAGTTCTTC. The chain has TRBV9 and TRBJ2-1, with a tentative D call TRBD1 (5 bases). The CDR3 loop spans 13 amino acids. In germline, CDR1 is SGDLS, CDR2 YYNGEE. V shed 1 base and J shed 9 bases, with 11 bases lying between them.

The V call is TRBV18, the J call TRBJ2-4; D is possibly TRBD1 (7 bases). The CDR3 is 15 amino acids. Trimming took 8 bases from V and 1 from J, leaving 15 bases between them. Germline V CDR1 and CDR2: KGHSH, LQKENI. The CDR3 nucleotides are TGTGCCAGCACTACAGGGGCGGGGGCCAAAAACATTCAGTACTTC. Translation gives CASTTGAGAKNIQYF.

The V call is TRBV5-6, the J call TRBJ1-2, with 7 nucleotides matching TRBD1. CDR1 and CDR2 (germline): SGHDT, YYEEEE. The CDR3 has 16 residues. Losses at the gene ends were 0 bases for V and 6 bases for J; bases not matched to a gene: 11. The CDR3 DNA follows: TGTGCCAGCAGCTTGGTGGAGGGGGCGAGAAAAAATGGCTACACCTTC. Encoded protein: CASSLVEGARKNGYTF.

This clone was seen more than once but under ten times. The V gene is TRBV15, the J gene TRBJ2-6; D is perhaps TRBD1 (5 bases). Germline V lookup: CDR1 LNHNV, CDR2 YYDKDF (reference sequence). The V gene lost 3 bases and the J gene lost 0 bases, with 12 bases spanning the gap. This CDR3 comprises 17 residues. The CDR3 region has the DNA TGTGCCACCAGCAGGGCCGACACAGGCTCTGGGGCCAACGTCCTGACTTTC. Translated: CATSRADTGSGANVLTF.

This chain links TRBV7-8 with TRBJ2-3; 7 bases map to TRBD1. The V gene's germline CDR1 is SGHVS and CDR2 FQNEAQ. Unmatched junction bases numbered 10, after V lost 0 bases and J lost 4 bases. The CDR3 has 17 residues. The CDR3 sequence is CASSLANGGQGADTQYF. The CDR3 DNA reads TGTGCCAGCAGCTTAGCTAATGGTGGGCAGGGGGCAGATACGCAGTATTTT.

The gene calls are TRBV6-5 and TRBJ2-5; 7 nucleotides align to TRBD1. The V and J ends lost 2 bases and 1 base, in that order; junction bases with no gene match: 7. The CDR3 is made up of 16 amino acids. CDR1 and CDR2 (germline): MNHEY, SVGAGI. The CDR3 bases are TGTGCCAGCAGTTACGACAGAGGGACAGCCCAAGAGACCCAGTACTTC. This translates into CASSYDRGTAQETQYF.

The chain uses TRBV5-6 and TRBJ2-1; 10 bases agree with TRBD1. CDR1 is SGHDT and CDR2 is YYEEEE in the germline V gene. The CDR3 is made up of 12 amino acids. The ends lost 6 bases at V and 9 bases at J; junction bases unmatched: 3. In DNA, the CDR3 is TGTGCCAGCAACAGACAGGGGGCTGAGCAGTTCTTC. Translated: CASNRQGAEQFF.

V and J are TRBV7-2 and TRBJ1-5; maybe TRBD1 (6 bases). The CDR3 has 15 amino acids. Trimming shortened V by 6 bases and J by 2 bases, and 14 bases separated the two germline ends. Germline-derived CDR1 and CDR2 are SGHTA and FQGNSA. CDR3 protein: CASRMGAGGNQPQHF. The CDR3 nucleotides read TGTGCCAGCAGGATGGGGGCCGGGGGCAATCAGCCCCAGCATTTT.

This clone was seen more than once but under ten times. The chain employs TRBV9 and TRBJ1-3; D might be TRBD1 (5 bases). The CDR3 has 18 residues. Germline lookup yields CDR1 SGDLS and CDR2 YYNGEE. With 3 bases removed from V and 0 bases from J, the gap between germline ends came to 19 bases. CDR3 coding DNA: TGTGCCAGCAGCGACCCTCGGGCGGGGGGTGACTCTGGAAACACCATATATTTT. As protein: CASSDPRAGGDSGNTIYF.

This clone was recorded once. The gene calls are TRBV5-1 and TRBJ2-6, with TRBD1 matching over 9 bases. Germline-derived CDR1 and CDR2 are SGHRS and YFSETQ. V trimming: 3 bases; J trimming: 3 bases; junction bases outside the gene matches: 7. The CDR3 has 17 amino acids. CDR3 DNA sequence: TGCGCCAGCAGCTCTTTACAGGGGGCGGGTGGGGCCAACGTCCTGACTTTC. Translating it yields CASSSLQGAGGANVLTF.

The chain couples TRBV5-1 to TRBJ2-7; 10 bases line up with TRBD1. The germline gives CDR1 SGHRS, CDR2 YFSETQ. Trimming cost V 4 bases and J 6 bases; bases outside gene matches: 10. The CDR3 is 15 amino acids. The CDR3 nucleotides read TGCGCCAGCAGCCCCAGGACAGGGGGATCGGGCGAGCAGTACTTC. Its translation is CASSPRTGGSGEQYF.